These 25 T cell receptor beta chains were sequenced from one sample in a study of OX40 agonist ivuxolimab in advanced cancers. Repertoires were generated with immunoSEQ multiplex PCR, while TCRdb's copy carries only in-frame clones and drops some. The sample shows about 81,000 clones, roughly 91% of them seen only once. The material was CD4+ or CD8+ T cells sorted from blood, obtained in a trial of the OX40 agonist ivuxolimab. The receptors were gathered from an adult with an advanced solid tumor such as melanoma, head and neck, liver or kidney cancer.

This rearrangement joins TRBV5-1 to TRBJ1-1, with a weak D call TRBD1 (5 bases). From germline, CDR1 is SGHRS and CDR2 YFSETQ. The CDR3 contains 16 residues. V was shortened by 4 bases and J by 0 bases, with 16 bases between the two germline ends. The CDR3 DNA reads as TGCGCCAGCAGCCCCTTGGGGGTCCTCATGAACACTGAAGCTTTCTTT. This translates into CASSPLGVLMNTEAFF.

The chain employs TRBV19 and TRBJ2-2; D perhaps matches TRBD1 (6 bases). CDR1 and CDR2 (germline): LNHDA, SQIVND (reference sequence). V gave up 11 bases and J gave up 2 bases, with 15 bases separating them. This CDR3 is built from 14 residues. The CDR3 region has the DNA TGTGCCTCCGCAGGGGTTCTCAACACCGGGGAGCTGTTTTTT. This translates into CASAGVLNTGELFF.

The genes are TRBV6-5 and TRBJ2-1; 8 bases agree with TRBD1. The V gene end was trimmed by 0 bases and the J gene end by 10 bases; junction bases not matched to a gene: 8. From germline, CDR1 is MNHEY and CDR2 SVGAGI. The CDR3 covers 15 residues. The CDR3 region is CASSYSQTGDGEQFF. CDR3 DNA: TGTGCCAGCAGTTACTCTCAGACAGGGGATGGCGAGCAGTTCTTC.

This clone was observed once. The chain uses TRBV6-6 and TRBJ2-1; no clear D gene. Germline loops: CDR1 MNHNY, CDR2 SVGAGI (reference sequence). The CDR3 is made up of 12 amino acids. V gave up 0 bases and J gave up 8 bases, with 5 bases separating them. The CDR3 spells CASSYSNDEQFF. CDR3 coding DNA: TGTGCCAGCAGTTACTCGAATGATGAGCAGTTCTTC.

CDR3 DNA: TGCAGCGTTGGGGAGAGGGACACTAACTATGGCTACACCTTC. Amino acids: CSVGERDTNYGYTF. The genes are TRBV29-1 and TRBJ1-2, with a possible D match to TRBD1 (6 bases). V was pared by 4 bases and J by 0 bases, with 12 bases between. This CDR3 comprises 14 residues. In germline, CDR1 is SQVTM, CDR2 ANQGSEA.

The gene calls are TRBV13 and TRBJ2-5, with 9 bases aligning to TRBD1. J gave up 11 bases and V 3 bases, and 10 bases lay outside the gene matches. This CDR3 spans 14 amino acids. The germline V gene encodes CDR1 PRHDT and CDR2 FYEKMQ (reference sequence). The CDR3 DNA reads as TGTGCCAGCAGCTTGGACAGGGGCCCGCGGGAGCAGTACTTC. Translated, it gives CASSLDRGPREQYF.

J is TRBJ1-2 and V is TRBV7-8, with a tentative D call TRBD1 (5 bases). Germline lookup yields CDR1 SGHVS and CDR2 FQNEAQ. V lost 3 bases to trimming and J lost 3 bases, with 8 bases between them. The CDR3 contains 13 residues. CDR3 nucleotide sequence: TGTGCCAGCAGCTTGGGGGAGGACTATGGCTACACCTTC. Its translation is CASSLGEDYGYTF.

V usage is TRBV7-3 and J usage is TRBJ2-5; 11 bases line up with TRBD2. The CDR3 is 13 residues long. CDR1 SGHTA and CDR2 FQGTGA come from the germline V gene. The trim removed 5 bases at V and 7 bases at J, leaving 3 bases unmatched. CDR3 region: CASSALAGGTQYF. The CDR3 region has the DNA TGTGCCAGCAGCGCGCTAGCGGGGGGGACCCAGTACTTC.

This sequence joins TRBV7-2 and TRBJ2-4; 9 nucleotides match TRBD1. The germline gives CDR1 SGHTA, CDR2 FQGNSA. CDR3 size: 18 residues. V lost 5 bases, J lost 4 bases, and 15 bases stayed unmatched. CDR3 sequence (DNA): TGTGCCAGCAGCGGACCGGGACAGGGTAGCCAGGGGAAAAACATTCAGTACTTC. Protein product: CASSGPGQGSQGKNIQYF.

The chain joins TRBV7-9 to TRBJ2-3, with D uncertain. The CDR3 sequence is 12 residues long. Trimming cost V 4 bases and J 2 bases, with 4 bases left between them. Germline CDR1 reads SEHNR; CDR2 reads FQNEAQ (reference sequence). The CDR3 sequence: CASSSSTDTQYF. Here the CDR3 DNA reads TGTGCCAGCAGCTCCTCCACAGATACGCAGTATTTT.

Only a few counts were recorded for this clone. The chain links TRBV29-1 to TRBJ1-2, with 10 bases lining up with TRBD1. The V gene end was trimmed by 4 bases and the J gene end by 11 bases; junction bases not matched to a gene: 10. The CDR3 contains 13 residues. The germline V gene encodes CDR1 SQVTM and CDR2 ANQGSEA. The CDR3 sequence: CSVVGQGVREYTF. Written as DNA, the CDR3 is TGCAGCGTTGTTGGACAGGGGGTGCGTGAATACACCTTC. Together with reference TRBV29-1 and TRBJ1-2, the CDR3 gives the full variable domain: SAVISQKPSRDICQRGTSLTIQCQVDSQVTMMFWYRQQPGQSLTLIATANQGSEATYESGFVIDKFPISRPNLTFSTLTVSNMSPEDSSIYLCSVVGQGVREYTFGSGTRLTVV.

The sample holds one count of this clone. The rearrangement uses TRBV7-2 and TRBJ1-4; D gene uncertain. This CDR3 is built from 13 residues. V was trimmed by 1 base and J by 8 bases, leaving 8 bases between them. The germline gives CDR1 SGHTA, CDR2 FQGNSA. The CDR3 DNA reads TGTGCCAGCAGCTTAGGGAGGAGGGAAAAACTGTTTTTT. Translating gives CASSLGRREKLFF.

The chain has TRBV11-2 and TRBJ2-2, with 8 bases fitting TRBD2. Germline assignment: CDR1 SGHAT and CDR2 FQNNGV. This CDR3 spans 15 amino acids. J gave up 4 bases and V 5 bases, and 6 bases lay outside the gene matches. Written as DNA, the CDR3 is TGTGCCAGCAGCCGCCGGGGGGGGCTCACCGGGGAGCTGTTTTTT. It translates to CASSRRGGLTGELFF.

This chain links TRBV5-4 with TRBJ1-5; D is undetermined. The V end lost 4 bases, the J end lost 8 bases, and 13 bases lay between the germline ends. Germline V lookup: CDR1 SGHNT, CDR2 YYREEE (reference sequence). This CDR3 region has 13 residues. The CDR3 here is CASSLLYGEPQHF. The CDR3 DNA follows: TGTGCCAGCAGCCTTCTCTACGGGGAGCCCCAGCATTTT.

This chain joins TRBV10-3 and TRBJ2-3; 15 bases match TRBD2. The germline V gene encodes CDR1 ENHRY and CDR2 SYGVKD. J lost 0 bases, V lost 10 bases, and 5 bases had no gene match. This CDR3 has 16 amino acids. CDR3: CASTGTSGGSTDTQYF. CDR3 nucleotides: TGTGCCAGCACCGGGACTAGCGGGGGGAGCACAGATACGCAGTATTTT.

The V and J genes are TRBV5-1 and TRBJ1-5; D perhaps matches TRBD1 (5 bases). CDR3 length: 18 residues. The V end lost 4 bases, the J end lost 6 bases, and 26 bases lay between the germline ends. Germline assignment: CDR1 SGHRS and CDR2 YFSETQ. The chain's CDR3 is CASSLTPLEPGLGQPQHF. In nucleotides, the CDR3 is TGCGCCAGCAGCCTCACTCCTTTGGAACCAGGGTTGGGTCAGCCCCAGCATTTT.

DNA of the CDR3: TGTGCCAGCAGCCCGGGGACAGATTCTCGGGGCTACACCTTC. It specifies CASSPGTDSRGYTF. The genes are TRBV5-6 and TRBJ1-2; 7 positions match TRBD1. Germline CDR1 SGHDT, CDR2 YYEEEE. The ends lost 4 bases at V and 8 bases at J; junction bases unmatched: 11. The CDR3 extends over 14 amino acids.

Concerning this clone itself: The CDR3 carries no conserved terminal phenylalanine or tryptophan, so it likely arises from a read error. This sequence joins TRBV5-5 and TRBJ1-6; D not certain. This CDR3 has 13 amino acids. Germline V gene lookup returns CDR1 SGHKS and CDR2 YYEKEE (reference sequence). Trimming cost V 2 bases and J 14 bases, with 14 bases left between them. The CDR3 loop is CASSFGNGLALHL. CDR3 coding DNA: TGTGCCAGCAGCTTCGGCAACGGTTTGGCCCTCCACCTT.

The chain recombines TRBV12-5 with TRBJ2-3; TRBD2 matches at 7 bases. The CDR3 consists of 16 residues. V gave up 4 bases and J gave up 4 bases; unmatched junction bases: 11. The V gene's germline CDR1 is LGHNT and CDR2 FRNRAP. CDR3 bases: TGTGCTAGTGGTTCCGAGGGGTGGGGGGGACCAGATACGCAGTATTTT. As protein: CASGSEGWGGPDTQYF.

The chain is built from TRBV7-8 and TRBJ2-5, with D perhaps matching TRBD2 (6 bases). This CDR3 is 14 amino acids long. The ends were cut back, 7 bases at V and 3 bases at J, with 15 bases in the middle. Germline lookup yields CDR1 SGHVS and CDR2 FQNEAQ. The CDR3 sequence: CASKWSREKETQYF. CDR3 sequence (DNA): TGTGCCAGCAAATGGAGTCGGGAGAAAGAGACCCAGTACTTC.

This clone was seen just once. The chain has TRBV2 and TRBJ2-7, with a weak D call TRBD2 (5 bases). Trimming left V 6 bases short and J 6 bases short, with 15 bases between. This CDR3 is 13 amino acids long. Germline lookup yields CDR1 SNHLY and CDR2 FYNNEI. In nucleotides, the CDR3 is TGTGCCAGCAGGCGCTTCGATGAGGGCGAGCAGTACTTC. It translates to CASRRFDEGEQYF.

The V call is TRBV7-6, the J call TRBJ2-1, with D perhaps TRBD1 or TRBD2 (6 bases each). The V and J ends lost 5 bases and 5 bases respectively, with 22 bases between them. Germline-derived CDR1 and CDR2 are SGHVS and FNYEAQ. This CDR3 spans 17 amino acids. The CDR3 DNA sequence: TGTGCCAGCAGCCCAAAGATCCAACAGGGAGGACACAATGAGCAGTTCTTC. Protein sequence: CASSPKIQQGGHNEQFF.

The chain joins TRBV6-6 to TRBJ2-7; either TRBD1 or TRBD2 may supply D (5 bases each). This CDR3 spans 14 amino acids. In germline, CDR1 is MNHNY, CDR2 SVGAGI (reference sequence). Trimming pared 3 bases from V and 12 bases from J, leaving 21 bases between. In nucleotides, the CDR3 is TGTGCCAGCAGTTATGGGACGGGACGAACCGACGGGTACTTC. Its translation: CASSYGTGRTDGYF.

This chain uses TRBV5-4 with TRBJ2-3, with TRBD1 identical over 7 bases. The CDR3 sequence is 14 residues long. The V segment lost 6 bases and the J segment 4 bases; nucleotides outside the gene matches: 8. CDR1 and CDR2 (germline): SGHNT, YYREEE (reference sequence). CDR3 sequence reads: CASTPLGQADTQYF. CDR3 DNA sequence: TGTGCCAGCACCCCCCTAGGACAGGCAGATACGCAGTATTTT.

The chain combines TRBV5-1 with TRBJ1-3; D call uncertain. Trimming took off 8 bases at V and 0 bases at J, with 18 bases between the two ends. CDR1 and CDR2 from the germline V gene are SGHRS and YFSETQ. The CDR3 contains 16 residues. CDR3 residues: CASSRAGASSGNTIYF. The CDR3 bases are TGCGCCAGTTCGAGGGCAGGCGCGAGCTCTGGAAACACCATATATTTT.